This T cell receptor beta chain stems from a study of control samples from healthy donors and cancer patients. Measured with immunoSEQ multiplex PCR; TCRdb has only the in-frame clones, and not every one. This repertoire shows under 100,000 clones, approximately 93% found once; its top ten account for around 1.5%. Trimming removed 10 bases from V and 2 bases from J, with 13 bases in between. The CDR3 has 13 residues. Germline loops: CDR1 ENHRY, CDR2 SYGVKD. The chain joins TRBV10-3 to TRBJ2-3; D is perhaps TRBD2 (6 bases). The clonotype was recovered from a woman aged 30 to 39 in good health. The sequenced sample consisted of blood. The DNA for the CDR3 is TGTGCCACCAAGGGACTGATCACAGATACGCAGTATTTT. Translating gives CATKGLITDTQYF.